Listed below are T cell receptor beta chains from one sample, sequenced in a study of T-cell reconstitution after alpha-beta-depleted transplantation in children. From the PCR reads, TCRdb called clonotypes with MiXCR, one entry per CDR3 protein. The data hold roughly 120,000 distinct CDR3 sequences, with more than 20% observed a single time. The sample in question was PBMCs, mostly from graft donor cells, obtained 180 days after TCRalphabeta/CD19-depleted stem cell transplant. The receptors stem from a male patient aged 2-9 years who had a stem cell transplant for chronic granulomatous disease, so the T cells may come from the graft donor. Each CDR3 is given with its conserved first and last residue. The D gene is left open where the match is weak. Clone size is stated in some rows and not others, as once, few, many or a class when expanded.

J: TRBJ2-1; V: TRBV11-2; D: TRBD1; size: NA; CDR3: CASSRRSKLDRELYNEQFF; DNA: TGTGCCAGCAGCCGACGCTCCAAGCTCGACAGGGAGCTTTACAATGAGCAGTTCTTC
J: TRBJ2-3; V: TRBV20-1; D: TRBD2; size: few; CDR3: CSAPGLAGVSDTQYF; DNA: TGCAGTGCCCCCGGACTAGCGGGAGTCTCAGATACGCAGTATTTT
J: TRBJ2-1; V: TRBV29-1; D: NA; size: NA; CDR3: CSVVKANWNEQFF; DNA: TGCAGCGTTGTGAAAGCAAATTGGAATGAGCAGTTCTTC
J: TRBJ1-2; V: TRBV29-1; D: NA; size: many; CDR3: CSVEGHINGYTF; DNA: TGCAGCGTTGAGGGACACATAAATGGCTACACCTTC
J: TRBJ2-1; V: TRBV12-3/TRBV12-4; D: NA; size: few; CDR3: CATWGQRTLGRLDEQFF; DNA: TGTGCCACCTGGGGTCAGAGGACTCTTGGGAGATTGGATGAGCAGTTCTTC
J: TRBJ1-1; V: TRBV7-2; D: NA; size: many; CDR3: CASSPGLNTEAFF; DNA: TGTGCCAGCTCTCCAGGCCTGAACACTGAAGCTTTCTTT
J: TRBJ1-5; V: TRBV20-1; D: TRBD1; size: many; CDR3: CSAQGQGALNQPQHF; DNA: TGCAGTGCCCAGGGACAGGGGGCTCTCAATCAGCCCCAGCATTTT
J: TRBJ1-1; V: TRBV19; D: NA; size: NA; CDR3: CASSILQGGGQYTEAFF; DNA: TGTGCCAGTAGTATCCTCCAGGGTGGTGGTCAGTACACTGAAGCTTTCTTT
J: TRBJ2-7; V: TRBV5-5; D: NA; size: many; CDR3: CASSLANRAFYEQYF; DNA: TGTGCCAGCAGCTTGGCCAACAGGGCCTTCTACGAGCAGTACTTC
J: TRBJ1-1; V: TRBV29-1; D: NA; size: many; CDR3: CSVGGHGAFF; DNA: TGCAGCGTTGGGGGACACGGGGCTTTCTTT
J: TRBJ2-4; V: TRBV10-2; D: NA; size: NA; CDR3: CASSEPTGLGAKNIQYF; DNA: TGCGCCAGCAGTGAGCCGACAGGTCTGGGAGCCAAAAACATTCAGTACTTC
J: TRBJ1-1; V: TRBV7-9; D: TRBD1; size: many; CDR3: CASSWPAGGSGNTEAFF; DNA: TGTGCCAGCAGCTGGCCGGCAGGGGGCTCGGGGAACACTGAAGCTTTCTTT
J: TRBJ2-1; V: TRBV6-2/TRBV6-3; D: TRBD1; size: many; CDR3: CASSWDSLITSQPDYNEQFF; DNA: TGTGCCAGCAGTTGGGACAGCCTGATTACAAGCCAGCCTGATTACAATGAGCAGTTCTTC
J: TRBJ2-2; V: TRBV20-1; D: TRBD1; size: many; CDR3: CSALGQGDAGELFF; DNA: TGCAGTGCTCTTGGACAGGGGGACGCCGGGGAGCTGTTTTTT
J: TRBJ2-1; V: TRBV20-1; D: TRBD2; size: few; CDR3: CSARRGVSGRRNNEQFF; DNA: TGCAGTGCTAGAAGAGGGGTTAGCGGGAGGCGGAACAATGAGCAGTTCTTC
J: TRBJ2-1; V: TRBV7-3; D: NA; size: NA; CDR3: CASGSHNEQFF; DNA: TGTGCCAGCGGTAGTCACAATGAGCAGTTCTTC
J: TRBJ2-1; V: TRBV20-1; D: TRBD2; size: NA; CDR3: CSASVAGGRNEQFF; DNA: TGCAGTGCTAGCGTAGCGGGAGGGCGTAATGAGCAGTTCTTC
J: TRBJ1-1; V: TRBV5-1; D: NA; size: NA; CDR3: CASSAGMNTEAFF; DNA: TGCGCCAGCAGCGCCGGCATGAACACTGAAGCTTTCTTT
J: TRBJ1-4; V: TRBV20-1; D: NA; size: few; CDR3: CSASPGRSNEKLFF; DNA: TGCAGTGCTAGTCCGGGCAGGAGTAATGAAAAACTGTTTTTT
J: TRBJ1-5; V: TRBV7-2; D: NA; size: few; CDR3: CASSLVQGTNQPQHF; DNA: TGTGCCAGCAGCTTAGTTCAAGGGACCAATCAGCCCCAGCATTTT
J: TRBJ2-7; V: TRBV12-3/TRBV12-4; D: TRBD2; size: NA; CDR3: CASSFGGSRYEQYF; DNA: TGTGCCAGCAGTTTCGGCGGGAGTAGGTACGAGCAGTACTTC
J: TRBJ2-2; V: TRBV5-1; D: NA; size: few; CDR3: CASSLAVGINTGELFF; DNA: TGCGCCAGCAGCTTGGCTGTCGGGATAAACACCGGGGAGCTGTTTTTT